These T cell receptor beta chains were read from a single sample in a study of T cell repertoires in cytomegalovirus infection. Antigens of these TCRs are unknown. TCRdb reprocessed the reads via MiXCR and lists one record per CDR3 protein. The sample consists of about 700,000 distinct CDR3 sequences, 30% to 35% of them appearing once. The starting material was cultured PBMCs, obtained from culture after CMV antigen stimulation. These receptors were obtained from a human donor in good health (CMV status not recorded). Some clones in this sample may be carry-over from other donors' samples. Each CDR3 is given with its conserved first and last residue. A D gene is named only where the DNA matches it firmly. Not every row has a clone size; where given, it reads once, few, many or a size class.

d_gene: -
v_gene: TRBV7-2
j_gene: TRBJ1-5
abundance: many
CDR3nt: TGTGCCAGCAGCTCAGGGTATGGTCAGCCCCAGCATTTT
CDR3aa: CASSSGYGQPQHF

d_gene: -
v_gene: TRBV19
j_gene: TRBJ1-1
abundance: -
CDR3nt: TGTGCCAGTAAACGAGCTGGGAACACTGAAGCTTTCTTT
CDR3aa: CASKRAGNTEAFF

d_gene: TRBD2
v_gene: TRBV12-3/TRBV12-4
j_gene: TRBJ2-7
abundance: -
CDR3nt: TGTGCCAGCAGTTTACGGGGGGGGGGGCCCTACGAGCAGTACTTC
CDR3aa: CASSLRGGGPYEQYF

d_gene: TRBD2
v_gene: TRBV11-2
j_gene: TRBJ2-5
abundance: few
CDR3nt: TGTGCCAGCAGCGCGGGGGGGCCTGGGGAGACCCAGTACTTC
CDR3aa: CASSAGGPGETQYF

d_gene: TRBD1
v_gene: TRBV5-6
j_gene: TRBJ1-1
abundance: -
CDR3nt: TGTGCCAGCAGCTTGGTTCTTGGACAGGGGGCAATTGAAGCTTTCTTT
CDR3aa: CASSLVLGQGAIEAFF

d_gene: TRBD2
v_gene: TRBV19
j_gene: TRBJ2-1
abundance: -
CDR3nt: TGTGCTAATCTTAGCGGGCCTCCCCCCTACGATGAGCAGTTCTTC
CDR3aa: CANLSGPPPYDEQFF

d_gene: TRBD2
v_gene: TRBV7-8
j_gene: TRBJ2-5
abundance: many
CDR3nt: TGTGCCAGCGGACCTGTTGCGGGGGGGCTCGAGACCCAGTACTTC
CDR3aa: CASGPVAGGLETQYF

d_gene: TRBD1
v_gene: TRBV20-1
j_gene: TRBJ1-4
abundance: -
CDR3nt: TGCAGTGGGCAGGGGGCATTAGAGGAAAAACTGTTTTTT
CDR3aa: CSGQGALEEKLFF

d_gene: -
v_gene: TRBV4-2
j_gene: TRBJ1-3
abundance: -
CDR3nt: TGTGCCAGCTCCAACGGAAACACCATATATTTT
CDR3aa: CASSNGNTIYF

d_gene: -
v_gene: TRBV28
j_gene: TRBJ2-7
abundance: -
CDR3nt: TGTGCCAGCGGAAAGACTGCCTCCTACGAGCAGTACTTC
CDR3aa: CASGKTASYEQYF

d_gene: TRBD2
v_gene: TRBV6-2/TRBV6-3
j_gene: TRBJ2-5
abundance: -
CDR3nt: TGTGCCAGCTCGGGGGGGACAGAGACCCAGTACTTC
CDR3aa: CASSGGTETQYF